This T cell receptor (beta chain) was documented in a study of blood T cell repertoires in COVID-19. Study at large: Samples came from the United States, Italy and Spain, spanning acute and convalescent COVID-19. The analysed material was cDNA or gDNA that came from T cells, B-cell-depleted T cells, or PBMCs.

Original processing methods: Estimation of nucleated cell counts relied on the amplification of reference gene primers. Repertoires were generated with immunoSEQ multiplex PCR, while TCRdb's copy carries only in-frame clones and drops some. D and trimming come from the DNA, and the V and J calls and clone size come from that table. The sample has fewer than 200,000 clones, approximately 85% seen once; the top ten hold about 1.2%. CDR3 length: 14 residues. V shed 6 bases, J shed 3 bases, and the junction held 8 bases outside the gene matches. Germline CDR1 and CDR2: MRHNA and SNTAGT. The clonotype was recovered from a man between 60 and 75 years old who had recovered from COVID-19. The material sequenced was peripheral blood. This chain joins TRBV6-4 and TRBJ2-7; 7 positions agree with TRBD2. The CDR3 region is CASSPEWGGYEQYF. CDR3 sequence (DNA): TGTGCCAGCAGCCCCGAGTGGGGGGGCTACGAGCAGTACTTC.